This paragraph reports one TCR beta chain. Its target is not known. All donors were healthy, and all were Caucasian. TCRdb fed the 5' RACE reads into MiXCR, producing one record per CDR3 protein. The table shows about 240,000 distinct CDR3 sequences, with 8% to 11% occurring only once. The data derive from a study of identical twins. General study findings and limits: Alpha sequences that were out-of-frame and twin-shared showed an excess of low generation probability.

After removal of 4 bases from V and 4 bases from J, the junction contained 10 bases not matched to a gene. CDR3 length equals 17 residues. CDR1 and CDR2 from the germline V gene are KGHSH and LQKENI. The rearrangement links TRBV18 to TRBJ1-1, with 12 bases aligning to TRBD1. Sequencing was done on a sample of memory T cells sorted from blood. This TCR came from a man aged 50 to 59 in good health. The CDR3 DNA follows: TGTGCCAGCTCACGCCTTGGGACAGGGGGCGCGGGCACTGAAGCTTTCTTT. Amino acids: CASSRLGTGGAGTEAFF.